This T cell receptor (beta chain) was retrieved from a study of regulatory T cells in long-lasting Graves disease. Time point in this sample: persistent/refractory GD, antithyroid drugs over 5 years with positive TRAb. The TCR library was prepared using RNA isolated from PBMCs. Graves' disease diagnoses used American Thyroid Association guidelines. Enrollment of patients was through an endocrinology department in Xi'an, China. Approximately 9.6-milliliter peripheral blood samples went into EDTA tubes. HTBI primers from iRepertoire and Arm-PCR of CDR3 regions yielded the TCR beta libraries. TCRdb ran MiXCR on the multiplex PCR reads and lists one entry per CDR3 protein. The repertoire holds 300,000 or so distinct CDR3 sequences, with 15% to 20% as singletons. This clonotype came up many times. Sequencing used peripheral blood mononuclear cells (PBMCs), obtained when the disease was refractory, from a patient treated with antithyroid drugs. The receptor was derived from a female donor with Graves disease.

The CDR3 loop reads CASSYSRTSGGETQYF. In nucleotides, the CDR3 is TGTGCCAGCAGTTACTCCCGGACTAGCGGGGGTGAGACCCAGTACTTC. The chain employs TRBV6-9 and TRBJ2-5, with 13 nucleotides matching TRBD2. Trimming removed 3 bases from V and 5 bases from J; junction bases left unmatched: 6. Germline V gives CDR1 MNHGY, CDR2 SVAAGI. The CDR3 runs 16 residues.